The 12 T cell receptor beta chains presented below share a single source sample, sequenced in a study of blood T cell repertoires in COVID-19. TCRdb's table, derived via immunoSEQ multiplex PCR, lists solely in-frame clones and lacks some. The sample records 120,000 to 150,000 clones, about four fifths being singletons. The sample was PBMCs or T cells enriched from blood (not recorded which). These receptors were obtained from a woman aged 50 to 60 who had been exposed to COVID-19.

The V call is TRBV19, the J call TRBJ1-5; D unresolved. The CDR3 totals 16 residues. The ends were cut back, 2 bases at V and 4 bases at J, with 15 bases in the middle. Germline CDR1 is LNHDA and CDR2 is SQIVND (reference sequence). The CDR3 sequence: CASSIMVERSNQPQHF. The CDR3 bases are TGTGCCAGTAGTATAATGGTTGAAAGGAGTAATCAGCCCCAGCATTTT.

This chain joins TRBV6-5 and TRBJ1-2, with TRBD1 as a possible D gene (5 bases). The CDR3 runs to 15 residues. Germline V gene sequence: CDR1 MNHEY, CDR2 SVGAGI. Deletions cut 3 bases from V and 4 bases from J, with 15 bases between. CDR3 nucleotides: TGTGCCAGCAGTTATGCGACAGCCCACGGCTATGGCTACACCTTC. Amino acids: CASSYATAHGYGYTF.

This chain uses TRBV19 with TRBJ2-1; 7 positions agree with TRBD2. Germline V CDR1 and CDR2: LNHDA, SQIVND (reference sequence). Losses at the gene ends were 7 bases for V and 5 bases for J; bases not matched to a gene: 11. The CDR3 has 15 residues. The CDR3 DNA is TGTGCCAGTAAGTCTGGAGCGGGACTAAACAATGAGCAGTTCTTC. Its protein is CASKSGAGLNNEQFF.

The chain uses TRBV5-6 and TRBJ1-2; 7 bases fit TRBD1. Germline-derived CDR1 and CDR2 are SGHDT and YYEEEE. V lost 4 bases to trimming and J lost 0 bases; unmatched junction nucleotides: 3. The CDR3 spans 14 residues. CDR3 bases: TGTGCCAGCAGCCAGGGACAGCCTAACTATGGCTACACCTTC. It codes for CASSQGQPNYGYTF.

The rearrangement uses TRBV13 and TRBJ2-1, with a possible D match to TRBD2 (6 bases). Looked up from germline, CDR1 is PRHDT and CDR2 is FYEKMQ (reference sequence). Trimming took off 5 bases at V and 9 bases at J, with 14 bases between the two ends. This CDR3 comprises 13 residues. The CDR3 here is CASSPTGDSEQFF. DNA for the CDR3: TGTGCCAGCAGCCCGACGGGAGATAGTGAGCAGTTCTTC. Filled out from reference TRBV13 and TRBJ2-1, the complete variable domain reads AAGVIQSPRHLIKEKRETATLKCYPIPRHDTVYWYQQGPGQDPQFLISFYEKMQSDKGSIPDRFSAQQFSDYHSELNMSSLELGDSALYFCASSPTGDSEQFFGPGTRLTVL.

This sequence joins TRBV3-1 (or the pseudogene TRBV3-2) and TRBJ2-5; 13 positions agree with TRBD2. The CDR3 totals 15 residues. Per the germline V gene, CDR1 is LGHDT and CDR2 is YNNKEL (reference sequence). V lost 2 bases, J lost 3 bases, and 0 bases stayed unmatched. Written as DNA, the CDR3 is TGTGCCAGCAGCCAAACTAGCGGGGGGGAAGAGACCCAGTACTTC. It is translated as CASSQTSGGEETQYF.

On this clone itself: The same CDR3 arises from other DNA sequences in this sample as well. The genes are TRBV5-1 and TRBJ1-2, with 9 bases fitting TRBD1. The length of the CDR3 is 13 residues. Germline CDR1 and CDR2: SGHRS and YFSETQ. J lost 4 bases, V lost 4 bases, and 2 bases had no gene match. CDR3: CASSQGQGYGYTF. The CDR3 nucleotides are TGCGCCAGCAGCCAGGGACAGGGCTATGGCTACACCTTC.

As DNA, the CDR3 is TGTGCCATCAGTGAGTCTCGACAGGCTATTAACTATGGCTACACCTTC. Amino acid sequence: CAISESRQAINYGYTF. The chain links TRBV10-3 to TRBJ1-2, with D possibly TRBD1 on 6 matching bases. CDR1 is ENHRY, CDR2 SYGVKD, per germline. V lost 0 bases to trimming and J lost 1 base, with 12 bases between them. The CDR3 consists of 16 residues.

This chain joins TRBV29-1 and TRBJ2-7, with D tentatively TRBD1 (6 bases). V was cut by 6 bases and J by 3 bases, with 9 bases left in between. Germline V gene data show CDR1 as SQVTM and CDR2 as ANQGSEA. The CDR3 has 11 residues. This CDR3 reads CSVRTDYEQYF. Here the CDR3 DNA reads TGCAGCGTGAGGACAGACTACGAGCAGTACTTC.

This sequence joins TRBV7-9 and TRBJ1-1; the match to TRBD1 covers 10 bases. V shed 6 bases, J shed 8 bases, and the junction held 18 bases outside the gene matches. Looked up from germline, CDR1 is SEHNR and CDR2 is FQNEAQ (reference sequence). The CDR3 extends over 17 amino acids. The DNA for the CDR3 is TGTGCCAGCAGATCCAATCCGGGGGGACAGGGGCCCGCGGAAGCTTTCTTT. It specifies CASRSNPGGQGPAEAFF. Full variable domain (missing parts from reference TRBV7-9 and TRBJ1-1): DTGVSQNPRHKITKRGQNVTFRCDPISEHNRLYWYRQTLGQGPEFLTYFQNEAQLEKSRLLSDRFSAERPKGSFSTLEIQRTEQGDSAMYLCASRSNPGGQGPAEAFFGQGTRLTVV.

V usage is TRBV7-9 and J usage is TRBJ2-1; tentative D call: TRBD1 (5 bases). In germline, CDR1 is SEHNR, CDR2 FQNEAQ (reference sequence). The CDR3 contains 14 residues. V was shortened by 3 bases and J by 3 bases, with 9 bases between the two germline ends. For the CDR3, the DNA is TGTGCCAGCAGCTTTCGGCAGGGCTACAATGAGCAGTTCTTC. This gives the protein CASSFRQGYNEQFF.

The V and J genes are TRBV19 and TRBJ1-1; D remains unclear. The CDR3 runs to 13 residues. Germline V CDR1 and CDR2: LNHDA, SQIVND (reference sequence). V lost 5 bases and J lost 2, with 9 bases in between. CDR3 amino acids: CASSRRENTEAFF. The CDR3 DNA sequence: TGTGCCAGTAGTCGTCGGGAAAACACTGAAGCTTTCTTT. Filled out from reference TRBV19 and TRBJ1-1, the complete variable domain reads DGGITQSPKYLFRKEGQNVTLSCEQNLNHDAMYWYRQDPGQGLRLIYYSQIVNDFQKGDIAEGYSVSREKKESFPLTVTSAQKNPTAFYLCASSRRENTEAFFGQGTRLTVV.